This passage covers 26 T cell receptor beta chains from one sample sequenced in a study of PD-L1 blockade in urothelial cancer. Time point given: pretreatment peripheral blood. Generated by immunoSEQ multiplex PCR, the TCRdb table keeps only in-frame clones and is missing some. The sample has approximately 55,000 clones; about 86% are singletons. The specimen was PBMCs, collected around atezolizumab (anti-PD-L1) treatment. These receptors all come from a man aged 60-69 years with urothelial cancer.

The rearrangement joins TRBV27 to TRBJ2-7; maybe TRBD1 (6 bases). V shed 3 bases and J shed 0 bases, with 12 bases lying between them. The CDR3 covers 15 residues. CDR1 is MNHEY and CDR2 is SMNVEV in the germline V gene (reference sequence). The CDR3 is CASSFNGQNSYEQYF. The DNA of the CDR3 is TGTGCCAGCAGTTTCAACGGACAGAACTCCTACGAGCAGTACTTC.

This clone was counted only a few times. This chain connects TRBV18 to TRBJ2-1, with 13 positions matching TRBD2. Looked up from germline, CDR1 is KGHSH and CDR2 is LQKENI. Trimming at V came to 4 bases and at J to 5 bases, leaving 5 bases not matched to a gene. The CDR3 contains 16 residues. CDR3 amino acids: CASSRGTSGANNEQFF. Written as DNA, the CDR3 is TGTGCCAGCTCACGAGGGACTAGCGGGGCTAACAATGAGCAGTTCTTC.

The CDR3 DNA follows: TGTGCCAGCAGCTTGAGCAGCGGGGGGGCGAATGAGCAGTTCTTC. Protein: CASSLSSGGANEQFF. This chain uses TRBV5-4 with TRBJ2-1, with 10 bases identical to TRBD2. The CDR3 totals 15 residues. CDR1 and CDR2 from the germline V gene are SGHNT and YYREEE (reference sequence). Trimming took 1 base from V and 7 from J; bases not matched to a gene: 5.

The V call is TRBV7-6, the J call TRBJ2-6; the D is unclear. There are 18 residues in the CDR3. V lost 5 bases and J 0 bases, leaving 17 bases between the germline ends. CDR1 is SGHVS and CDR2 is FNYEAQ in the germline V gene. As DNA, the CDR3 is TGTGCCAGCAGCCTAAAACTTCCCTCTTTCTCTGGGGCCAACGTCCTGACTTTC. Amino acid sequence: CASSLKLPSFSGANVLTF.

CDR3 coding DNA: TGTGCCAGCAGTCCGGACAGGGGTTGGTCTTTCTTT. Its protein is CASSPDRGWSFF. This chain joins TRBV6-5 and TRBJ1-1, with 9 bases that match TRBD1. The length of the CDR3 is 12 residues. The trim removed 5 bases at V and 12 bases at J, leaving 7 bases unmatched. Germline V gives CDR1 MNHEY, CDR2 SVGAGI.

J is TRBJ2-7 and V is TRBV6-5, with D possibly TRBD1 on 5 matching bases. Trimming cost V 6 bases and J 6 bases, with 18 bases left between them. The germline V gene encodes CDR1 MNHEY and CDR2 SVGAGI. CDR3 length: 14 residues. The CDR3 DNA is TGTGCCAGCAGCCGGGTGGCAGGGATTGGCGAGCAGTACTTC. Its translation: CASSRVAGIGEQYF.

The chain is built from TRBV19 and TRBJ1-1; D unresolved. The CDR3 is 14 amino acids. CDR1 is LNHDA, CDR2 SQIVND, per germline (reference sequence). The V gene lost 4 bases and the J gene lost 1 base, with 10 bases spanning the gap. CDR3 nucleotides: TGTGCCAGTAGTACGGAGGGATCGAACACTGAAGCTTTCTTT. Protein sequence: CASSTEGSNTEAFF.

This chain joins TRBV2 and TRBJ1-5; a possible D gene is TRBD1 (5 bases). Germline V gene sequence: CDR1 SNHLY, CDR2 FYNNEI. The CDR3 consists of 15 residues. Trimming left V 3 bases short and J 2 bases short, with 11 bases between. The CDR3, as DNA: TGTGCCAGCAGTGAGATGCAGGGTGGCAATCAGCCCCAGCATTTT. This translates into CASSEMQGGNQPQHF.

This clone has a handful of counts. The gene calls are TRBV4-1 and TRBJ1-5, with D tentatively TRBD1 (5 bases). V was trimmed by 4 bases and J by 2 bases, leaving 15 bases between them. Germline V lookup: CDR1 MGHRA, CDR2 YSYEKL. The length of the CDR3 is 16 residues. CDR3 nucleotide sequence: TGCGCCAGCAGCCGAGTAACAGGAGGGGGCAATCAGCCCCAGCATTTT. This encodes CASSRVTGGGNQPQHF.

This clone appeared many times. The chain is built from TRBV6-5 and TRBJ1-2; 9 nucleotides agree with TRBD1. The CDR3 extends over 12 amino acids. V dropped 8 bases and J dropped 8; count of bases not matched to a gene: 6. CDR1 and CDR2 (germline): MNHEY, SVGAGI. The CDR3 spells CASRTGVEGYTF. DNA of the CDR3: TGTGCCAGCCGGACAGGGGTTGAAGGCTACACCTTC.

The chain has TRBV6-1 and TRBJ2-7, with TRBD2 identical over 7 bases. Looked up from germline, CDR1 is MNHNS and CDR2 is SASEGT. V was clipped by 6 bases and J by 3 bases; unmatched bases: 5. The CDR3 runs to 13 residues. CDR3 nucleotide sequence: TGTGCCAGCAGGGGGGGACTAATCTACGAGCAGTACTTC. Translation: CASRGGLIYEQYF.

The rearrangement uses TRBV7-2 and TRBJ2-7; D gene ambiguous. The V end was cut by 1 base, the J end by 1 base, with 11 bases between. Germline-derived CDR1 and CDR2 are SGHTA and FQGNSA. The CDR3 covers 15 residues. CDR3 bases: TGTGCCAGCAGCTTAGTTCAGGTGGCGTCCTACGAGCAGTACTTC. It yields the protein CASSLVQVASYEQYF.

The chain recombines TRBV5-4 with TRBJ1-1; 7 bases map to TRBD1. V lost 5 bases to trimming and J lost 5 bases; unmatched junction nucleotides: 9. The CDR3 runs 14 residues. CDR1 and CDR2 from the germline V gene are SGHNT and YYREEE (reference sequence). In nucleotides, the CDR3 is TGTGCCAGCAGTACATCTTACAGGGGAACTGAAGCTTTCTTT. Amino acids: CASSTSYRGTEAFF.

The chain recombines TRBV4-1 with TRBJ2-5; no reliable D call. Germline values: CDR1 MGHRA, CDR2 YSYEKL. Trimming took 0 bases from V and 2 from J, leaving 16 bases between them. CDR3 length equals 17 residues. CDR3: CASSQDSLRYTQETQYF. CDR3 DNA: TGCGCCAGCAGCCAAGATTCACTCAGGTACACTCAAGAGACCCAGTACTTC.

The chain is built from TRBV19 and TRBJ1-4; no definite D call. The CDR3 is 15 residues long. The V gene's germline CDR1 is LNHDA and CDR2 SQIVND (reference sequence). V was cut by 9 bases and J by 4 bases, with 18 bases left in between. The CDR3 loop is CARIVGSGINEKLFF. CDR3 bases: TGTGCCAGAATAGTCGGTTCAGGAATTAATGAAAAACTGTTTTTT.

The chain has TRBV19 and TRBJ1-5; 7 bases line up with TRBD1. Germline V lookup: CDR1 LNHDA, CDR2 SQIVND (reference sequence). CDR3 length equals 15 residues. J was trimmed by 5 bases and V by 3 bases; bases with no gene match: 7. The CDR3 is CASSIGSGGYQPQHF. The DNA for the CDR3 is TGTGCCAGTAGTATCGGGTCAGGGGGTTATCAGCCCCAGCATTTT.

The rearrangement joins TRBV30 to TRBJ1-1, with D perhaps matching TRBD1 (6 bases). Germline values: CDR1 GTSNPN, CDR2 SVGIG (reference sequence). The CDR3 sequence is 13 residues long. V lost 3 bases, J lost 1 base, and 9 bases lay in between. DNA for the CDR3: TGTGCCTGGAGCCCCAGGGGGAACACTGAAGCTTTCTTT. Encoded protein: CAWSPRGNTEAFF. Looking up the rest from reference TRBV30 and TRBJ1-1 gives the full variable domain: SQTIHQWPATLVQPVGSPLSLECTVEGTSNPNLYWYRQAAGRGLQLLFYSVGIGQISSEVPQNLSASRPQDRQFILSSKKLLLSDSGFYLCAWSPRGNTEAFFGQGTRLTVV.

V gene TRBV18 combines with J gene TRBJ2-3; D gene uncertain. The CDR3 is made up of 14 amino acids. V was shortened by 5 bases and J by 2 bases, with 11 bases between the two germline ends. Looked up from germline, CDR1 is KGHSH and CDR2 is LQKENI. CDR3 nucleotides: TGTGCCAGCTCATCGGTCCCATTCACAGATACGCAGTATTTT. This encodes CASSSVPFTDTQYF.

This rearrangement joins TRBV7-9 to TRBJ1-2; TRBD1 might be the D (5 bases). CDR3 length equals 12 residues. V lost 2 bases to trimming and J lost 12 bases, with 13 bases between them. Germline assignment: CDR1 SEHNR and CDR2 FQNEAQ (reference sequence). CDR3 bases: TGTGCCAGCAGCTTACCACAGGAACTGCACACCTTC. The encoded protein is CASSLPQELHTF.

The chain employs TRBV9 and TRBJ2-1; 7 bases agree with TRBD1. V was clipped by 0 bases and J by 1 base; unmatched bases: 4. Germline CDR1 reads SGDLS; CDR2 reads YYNGEE. The CDR3 contains 16 residues. The CDR3 reads CASSVAIQGSYNEQFF. The CDR3 bases are TGTGCCAGCAGCGTAGCTATACAGGGGTCCTACAATGAGCAGTTCTTC.

The chain uses TRBV2 and TRBJ2-3; perhaps TRBD2 as D (5 bases). This CDR3 contains 13 residues. Germline V lookup: CDR1 SNHLY, CDR2 FYNNEI. Trimming took 4 bases from V and 2 from J, leaving 7 bases between them. The CDR3: CASSVDYTDTQYF. For the CDR3, the DNA is TGTGCCAGCAGTGTTGACTACACAGATACGCAGTATTTT.

The rearrangement links TRBV4-3 to TRBJ2-7; 10 positions match TRBD1. CDR1 is LGHNA, CDR2 YSLEER, per germline. With 1 base clipped from V and 3 bases from J, the junction kept 3 bases outside the gene matches. The CDR3 spans 15 residues. The CDR3 loop is CASSQGGQGIYEQYF. Here the CDR3 DNA reads TGCGCCAGCAGCCAAGGGGGACAGGGGATCTACGAGCAGTACTTC.

This clone was seen only a few times. The chain employs TRBV11-2 and TRBJ1-2, with 9 bases lining up with TRBD1. CDR1 and CDR2 (germline): SGHAT, FQNNGV. The CDR3 runs to 17 residues. After removal of 2 bases from V and 3 bases from J, the junction contained 10 bases not matched to a gene. The CDR3 coding sequence is TGTGCCAGCAGCTTACATGTCTTCCGGGACAGGGACTATGGCTACACCTTC. Amino acids: CASSLHVFRDRDYGYTF.

This chain uses TRBV4-1 with TRBJ2-7, with D possibly being TRBD2 (7 bases). Per germline, CDR1 MGHRA and CDR2 YSYEKL. V was pared by 0 bases and J by 3 bases, with 15 bases between. CDR3 size: 16 residues. CDR3 sequence (DNA): TGCGCCAGCAGCCAAGATCTAGGGGGGGCCTTCTACGAGCAGTACTTC. This codes for CASSQDLGGAFYEQYF.

The chain combines TRBV29-1 with TRBJ1-1, with no clear D. Deletions cut 4 bases from V and 6 bases from J, with 12 bases between. The CDR3 has 12 amino acids. Germline lookup yields CDR1 SQVTM and CDR2 ANQGSEA. The CDR3 protein is CSVVVLPPEAFF. Here the CDR3 DNA reads TGCAGCGTTGTAGTACTCCCCCCTGAAGCTTTCTTT. The whole variable domain, remainder taken from reference TRBV29-1 and TRBJ1-1, is SAVISQKPSRDICQRGTSLTIQCQVDSQVTMMFWYRQQPGQSLTLIATANQGSEATYESGFVIDKFPISRPNLTFSTLTVSNMSPEDSSIYLCSVVVLPPEAFFGQGTRLTVV.

The chain carries TRBV4-1 and TRBJ1-1; possible D gene TRBD1, 5 bases. This CDR3 spans 15 amino acids. Germline assignment: CDR1 MGHRA and CDR2 YSYEKL. V lost 0 bases to trimming and J lost 2 bases, with 10 bases between them. The chain's CDR3 is CASSQDAGINTEAFF. Written as DNA, the CDR3 is TGCGCCAGCAGCCAAGATGCAGGGATCAACACTGAAGCTTTCTTT.